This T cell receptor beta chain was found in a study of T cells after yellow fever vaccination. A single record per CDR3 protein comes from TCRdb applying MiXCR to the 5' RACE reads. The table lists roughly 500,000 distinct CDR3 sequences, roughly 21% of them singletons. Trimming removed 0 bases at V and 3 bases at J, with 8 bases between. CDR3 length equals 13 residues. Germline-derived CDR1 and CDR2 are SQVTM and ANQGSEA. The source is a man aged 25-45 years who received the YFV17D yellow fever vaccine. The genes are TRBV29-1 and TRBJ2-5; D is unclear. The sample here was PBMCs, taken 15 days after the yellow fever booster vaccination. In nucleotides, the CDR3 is TGCAGCGTTGAAGAGGCCCCTGAAGAGACCCAGTACTTC. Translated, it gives CSVEEAPEETQYF. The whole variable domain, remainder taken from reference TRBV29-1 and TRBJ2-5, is SAVISQKPSRDICQRGTSLTIQCQVDSQVTMMFWYRQQPGQSLTLIATANQGSEATYESGFVIDKFPISRPNLTFSTLTVSNMSPEDSSIYLCSVEEAPEETQYFGPGTRLLVL.